Listed below are T cell receptor beta chains from one sample, sequenced in a study of blood T cell repertoires in COVID-19. Some clones are missing from TCRdb's copy, which holds only in-frame ones; the method was immunoSEQ multiplex PCR. The table has approximately 76,000 clones, approximately 86% seen once; the top ten hold under 15%. Sequencing was done on a sample of peripheral blood. These receptors originate from a woman aged 60 to 75 with acute or convalescent COVID-19. CDR3s include the opening cysteine and the closing phenylalanine or tryptophan. Each record gives: D gene, clone size, J gene, V gene, CDR3 DNA, CDR3 protein. D genes are given only for firm matches. Clone size is stated in some rows and not others, as once, few, many or a class when expanded.

d_call: -
clone_size: -
j_call: TRBJ2-2
v_call: TRBV5-1
cdr3_nt: TGCGCCAGCAGTCCCGGGACATTGAACACCGGGGAGCTGTTTTTT
cdr3_aa: CASSPGTLNTGELFF

d_call: TRBD2
clone_size: -
j_call: TRBJ2-1
v_call: TRBV3-1/TRBV3-2
cdr3_nt: TGTGCCAGCAGCCTTTCTAGCGGGGGGAATGAGCAGTTCTTC
cdr3_aa: CASSLSSGGNEQFF

d_call: -
clone_size: -
j_call: TRBJ2-3
v_call: TRBV7-9
cdr3_nt: TGTGCCAGCGTAGCGCTTAGCACAGATACGCAGTATTTT
cdr3_aa: CASVALSTDTQYF

d_call: -
clone_size: -
j_call: TRBJ2-5
v_call: TRBV9
cdr3_nt: TGTGCCAGCAGCGTTGGACAGCTCCCCCAAGAGACCCAGTACTTC
cdr3_aa: CASSVGQLPQETQYF

d_call: TRBD1
clone_size: -
j_call: TRBJ2-5
v_call: TRBV19
cdr3_nt: TGTGCCAGTAGTATGGGACAGGAAGAGACCCAGTACTTC
cdr3_aa: CASSMGQEETQYF

d_call: -
clone_size: -
j_call: TRBJ2-7
v_call: TRBV3-1/TRBV3-2
cdr3_nt: TGTGCCAGCAGCCAGCGGTCGGTCGCCAGCGAGCAGTACTTC
cdr3_aa: CASSQRSVASEQYF

d_call: -
clone_size: -
j_call: TRBJ1-1
v_call: TRBV9
cdr3_nt: TGTGCCAGCAGCGTAGCTACTGATACTGAAGCTTTCTTT
cdr3_aa: CASSVATDTEAFF

d_call: TRBD1
clone_size: -
j_call: TRBJ2-2
v_call: TRBV14
cdr3_nt: TGTGCCAGCAGCCTCAGGGGGAGCACCGGGGAGCTGTTTTTT
cdr3_aa: CASSLRGSTGELFF

d_call: TRBD2
clone_size: -
j_call: TRBJ2-3
v_call: TRBV5-4
cdr3_nt: TGTGCCAGCAGCTTAAGGACTAGCGGGGTCACAGATACGCAGTATTTT
cdr3_aa: CASSLRTSGVTDTQYF

d_call: TRBD1
clone_size: -
j_call: TRBJ2-7
v_call: TRBV5-5
cdr3_nt: TGTGCCAGCAGCTATCCCCGGGACAGCTCCTACGAGCAGTACTTC
cdr3_aa: CASSYPRDSSYEQYF

d_call: TRBD2
clone_size: -
j_call: TRBJ2-3
v_call: TRBV15
cdr3_nt: TGTGCCACCAGCAGAGATCCGAGCGGGGGGGAGTCGGATACGCAGTATTTT
cdr3_aa: CATSRDPSGGESDTQYF

d_call: TRBD2
clone_size: -
j_call: TRBJ2-1
v_call: TRBV10-3
cdr3_nt: TGTGCCATCAGTGAGTCCCGGACTAGCGGGGTTTGGGAGCAGTTCTTC
cdr3_aa: CAISESRTSGVWEQFF

d_call: -
clone_size: -
j_call: TRBJ1-1
v_call: TRBV3-1/TRBV3-2
cdr3_nt: TGTGCCAGCAGCCGCCTACAGGGAGGGAAGCGGAACACTGAAGCTTTCTTT
cdr3_aa: CASSRLQGGKRNTEAFF

d_call: TRBD1
clone_size: -
j_call: TRBJ1-1
v_call: TRBV6-5
cdr3_nt: TGTGCCAGCAGTTACCGACAGGGTCAGGAGAATGAAGCTTTCTTT
cdr3_aa: CASSYRQGQENEAFF

d_call: TRBD1
clone_size: -
j_call: TRBJ2-5
v_call: TRBV2
cdr3_nt: TGTGCCAGTGACAGGGGGCGAGAGACCCAGTACTTC
cdr3_aa: CASDRGRETQYF

d_call: -
clone_size: once
j_call: TRBJ2-5
v_call: TRBV15
cdr3_nt: TGTGCCACCAGCAGAGATCTTACTAGCTCCCAAGAGACCCAGTACTTC
cdr3_aa: CATSRDLTSSQETQYF

d_call: TRBD1
clone_size: -
j_call: TRBJ2-7
v_call: TRBV2
cdr3_nt: TGTGCCAGCAGAGGGACAGTTTCCGTCTACGAGCAGTACTTC
cdr3_aa: CASRGTVSVYEQYF

d_call: TRBD2
clone_size: -
j_call: TRBJ2-5
v_call: TRBV19
cdr3_nt: TGTGCCAGTAGCTCCCCGAGGAGCGGGGGTGGTGAGGGTCACCAAGAGACCCAGTACTTC
cdr3_aa: CASSSPRSGGGEGHQETQYF

d_call: -
clone_size: -
j_call: TRBJ1-1
v_call: TRBV10-3
cdr3_nt: TGTGCCACCGCGGACACGATGAACACTGAAGCTTTCTTT
cdr3_aa: CATADTMNTEAFF

d_call: -
clone_size: -
j_call: TRBJ2-2
v_call: TRBV19
cdr3_nt: TGTGCCAGTAGGGCCGACTTCCAGAACACCGGGGAGCTGTTTTTT
cdr3_aa: CASRADFQNTGELFF

d_call: -
clone_size: -
j_call: TRBJ2-1
v_call: TRBV24-1
cdr3_nt: TGTGCCACCAGTGATTTAACAGGCCATGAGCAGTTCTTC
cdr3_aa: CATSDLTGHEQFF

d_call: -
clone_size: -
j_call: TRBJ2-1
v_call: TRBV4-1
cdr3_nt: TGCGCCAGCAGCCAAGACCCAGGGGTCTACAATGAGCAGTTCTTC
cdr3_aa: CASSQDPGVYNEQFF

d_call: -
clone_size: -
j_call: TRBJ2-7
v_call: TRBV29-1
cdr3_nt: TGCAGCGTCCGGGACACTAACTCCTACGAGCAGTACTTC
cdr3_aa: CSVRDTNSYEQYF

d_call: TRBD1
clone_size: once
j_call: TRBJ2-7
v_call: TRBV19
cdr3_nt: TGTGCCAGTAGTAGGACAGGTGGAAACTACGAGCAGTACTTC
cdr3_aa: CASSRTGGNYEQYF

d_call: -
clone_size: -
j_call: TRBJ2-7
v_call: TRBV28
cdr3_nt: TGTGCCAGCAGACCGGGGTCTACTACCTACGAGCAGTACTTC
cdr3_aa: CASRPGSTTYEQYF

d_call: -
clone_size: -
j_call: TRBJ1-2
v_call: TRBV15
cdr3_nt: TGTGCCACCAGCATGCAGGGGCACTATGGCTACACCTTC
cdr3_aa: CATSMQGHYGYTF

d_call: -
clone_size: -
j_call: TRBJ1-6
v_call: TRBV6-6
cdr3_nt: TGTGCCAGCCGGGACTACAATAATTCACCCCTCCACTTT
cdr3_aa: CASRDYNNSPLHF

d_call: TRBD2
clone_size: -
j_call: TRBJ2-5
v_call: TRBV6-5
cdr3_nt: TGTGCCAGCAGAGGAGCGGGGGCTAATATAGAGACCCAGTACTTC
cdr3_aa: CASRGAGANIETQYF

d_call: -
clone_size: -
j_call: TRBJ1-1
v_call: TRBV7-9
cdr3_nt: TGTGCCAGCAGCGAAACAGGGAACACTGAAGCTTTCTTT
cdr3_aa: CASSETGNTEAFF

d_call: -
clone_size: -
j_call: TRBJ2-6
v_call: TRBV9
cdr3_nt: TGTGCCAGCGCGTTAGTCGGGGCTGGGGCCAACGTCCTGACTTTC
cdr3_aa: CASALVGAGANVLTF

d_call: TRBD2
clone_size: -
j_call: TRBJ2-5
v_call: TRBV5-4
cdr3_nt: TGTGCCAGCAGCACTAGCGGGCAAGAGACCCAGTACTTC
cdr3_aa: CASSTSGQETQYF

d_call: -
clone_size: -
j_call: TRBJ1-2
v_call: TRBV6-5
cdr3_nt: TGTGCCAGCAGCCGCCAGAGCGGTAACTATGGCTACACCTTC
cdr3_aa: CASSRQSGNYGYTF

d_call: -
clone_size: -
j_call: TRBJ2-5
v_call: TRBV5-1
cdr3_nt: TGCGCCAGCAGTTTTCGAGACAGTATGGAGACCCAGTACTTC
cdr3_aa: CASSFRDSMETQYF

d_call: -
clone_size: -
j_call: TRBJ1-3
v_call: TRBV18
cdr3_nt: TGTGCCAGCTCACCAGGGGCGGGAAACACCATATATTTT
cdr3_aa: CASSPGAGNTIYF

d_call: -
clone_size: -
j_call: TRBJ2-5
v_call: TRBV19
cdr3_nt: TGTGCCAGTAGCCAGACAGGCCCTAATCCTCAAGAGACCCAGTACTTC
cdr3_aa: CASSQTGPNPQETQYF

d_call: TRBD2
clone_size: -
j_call: TRBJ2-7
v_call: TRBV3-1/TRBV3-2
cdr3_nt: TGTGCCAGCAGCCAAGACGCTAGCGGCTCCTACGAGCAGTACTTC
cdr3_aa: CASSQDASGSYEQYF

d_call: -
clone_size: -
j_call: TRBJ2-3
v_call: TRBV18
cdr3_nt: TGTGCCAGCTCACCAGATAGCGTCGGGGATACGCAGTATTTT
cdr3_aa: CASSPDSVGDTQYF

d_call: TRBD1
clone_size: -
j_call: TRBJ2-7
v_call: TRBV5-5
cdr3_nt: TGTGCCAGCAGCTTGGCAGGGGGCTCCTACGAGCAGTACTTC
cdr3_aa: CASSLAGGSYEQYF

d_call: -
clone_size: -
j_call: TRBJ2-6
v_call: TRBV4-1
cdr3_nt: TGCGCCAGCAGCCAAGTCTACTCTGGGGCCAACGTCCTGACTTTC
cdr3_aa: CASSQVYSGANVLTF

d_call: -
clone_size: -
j_call: TRBJ2-5
v_call: TRBV2
cdr3_nt: TGTGCCAGCAGTGTGGGACACCAGTACTTC
cdr3_aa: CASSVGHQYF

d_call: -
clone_size: -
j_call: TRBJ1-2
v_call: TRBV6-6
cdr3_nt: TGTGCCAGCAATCCGGCAGGCAACTACTATGGCTACACCTTC
cdr3_aa: CASNPAGNYYGYTF

d_call: TRBD1
clone_size: -
j_call: TRBJ1-4
v_call: TRBV10-3
cdr3_nt: TGTGCCATCAGTGAGTCGACAGGGGGCCTTGTAGCTAATGAAAAACTGTTTTTT
cdr3_aa: CAISESTGGLVANEKLFF